The next 5 T cell receptor beta chains were all read from a single sample in a study of blood T cells in healthy people across ages. Then a second PCR, running about 7 to 11 cycles, was carried out with a sample-barcoded 5' primer and a J-beta primer mix. One entry per CDR3 protein, called by TCRdb with MiXCR from the 5' RACE reads. The repertoire includes roughly 800,000 distinct CDR3 sequences, 58% of them detected once, and over 20% sits in the top ten. Sequenced sample: blood. Receptor source: a young man in good health.

This clonotype was seen once. This chain connects TRBV12-3 or TRBV12-4 to TRBJ1-1, with 7 positions matching TRBD1. With 0 bases clipped from V and 0 bases from J, the junction kept 7 bases outside the gene matches. CDR3 size: 17 residues. CDR3 DNA sequence: TGTGCCAGCAGTTTAGCGCTACGGGGACAGCTGAACACTGAAGCTTTCTTT. Its translation is CASSLALRGQLNTEAFF.

The gene calls are TRBV5-1 and TRBJ2-5; D unclear. TRBJ2-7 matches the DNA end more closely, so the J call is doubtful. The CDR3 runs 13 residues. Germline V gene data show CDR1 as SGHRS and CDR2 as YFSETQ. CDR3 DNA sequence: TGCGCCAGCAGCTTAGAACTTCCCAACGAGCAGTACTTC. This gives the protein CASSLELPNEQYF.

This chain uses TRBV11-2 with TRBJ2-4, with a possible D match to TRBD2 (6 bases). This CDR3 has 16 residues. Per germline, CDR1 SGHAT and CDR2 FQNNGV. Trimming left V 5 bases short and J 13 bases short, with 27 bases between. The DNA for the CDR3 is TGTGCCAGCAGCCCCCGCCGCGGGAATCCTCCTCGGGAGCAGTACTTC. Its translation is CASSPRRGNPPREQYF.

The table lists this clonotype with a few counts. CDR3 in amino acids: CASRDSRTRGETQYF. The CDR3 DNA sequence: TGTGCCAGCAGAGACTCCAGGACAAGGGGAGAGACCCAGTACTTC. The genes are TRBV28 and TRBJ2-5; D might be TRBD1 (5 bases). Trimming stripped 6 bases from V and 4 bases from J, with 18 bases between. The CDR3 loop spans 15 amino acids. Per the germline V gene, CDR1 is MDHEN and CDR2 is SYDVKM.

The rearrangement links TRBV27 to TRBJ2-7, with 10 bases lining up with TRBD1. Germline loops: CDR1 MNHEY, CDR2 SMNVEV (reference sequence). J gave up 4 bases and V 5 bases, and 5 bases lay outside the gene matches. The CDR3 totals 14 residues. The DNA for the CDR3 is TGTGCCAGCAGTGTATTGGACAGGGGGTACGAGCAGTACTTC. Its protein is CASSVLDRGYEQYF.